A selection of T cell receptor beta chains follows, all from one sample in a study of blood T cell repertoires in COVID-19. Sequencing was performed with immunoSEQ multiplex PCR; in TCRdb, only in-frame clones are kept and a portion is missing. The sample holds roughly 60,000 clones; 83% are singletons and the top ten take roughly 10%. The sample taken for sequencing was peripheral blood. These receptors all come from a man aged 50-59 years with COVID-19, enrolled during active disease. Each CDR3 is given with its conserved first and last residue. Each record gives: clone size, J gene, CDR3 length, V gene, D gene, CDR3 DNA, CDR3 protein. A D gene is named only where the DNA matches it firmly. Expanded clones are given a class, and other clones once, few, many or no size at all.

size: .
J: TRBJ2-7
length: 15
V: TRBV6-6
D: TRBD1
DNA: TGTGCCAGCAGTCAGATACAAGGACAGGGAAGCGAGCAGTACTTC
CDR3: CASSQIQGQGSEQYF

size: .
J: TRBJ2-3
length: 16
V: TRBV5-1
D: TRBD1
DNA: TGCGCCAGCAGCTGGGGACAGGGGTCCGGCACAGATACGCAGTATTTT
CDR3: CASSWGQGSGTDTQYF

size: few
J: TRBJ1-1
length: 13
V: TRBV19
D: TRBD1
DNA: TGTGCCAGCAGTGGACAGGCGAACACTGAAGCTTTCTTT
CDR3: CASSGQANTEAFF

size: .
J: TRBJ1-4
length: 13
V: TRBV7-9
D: .
DNA: TGTGCCAGCAGGGTGGAGGGAAATGAAAAACTGTTTTTT
CDR3: CASRVEGNEKLFF

size: .
J: TRBJ1-1
length: 15
V: TRBV7-8
D: TRBD1
DNA: TGTGCCAGCAGCTTAGCGGGGACAGTCGGCACTGAAGCTTTCTTT
CDR3: CASSLAGTVGTEAFF

size: .
J: TRBJ2-7
length: 15
V: TRBV6-5
D: TRBD2
DNA: TGTGCCAGCAGCCTCAGGGCTAGCGGCTCCTACGAGCAGTACTTC
CDR3: CASSLRASGSYEQYF

size: .
J: TRBJ2-3
length: 15
V: TRBV3-1/TRBV3-2
D: .
DNA: TGTGCCAGCAGCCAATCCGGGGCGGGGACAGATACGCAGTATTTT
CDR3: CASSQSGAGTDTQYF

size: .
J: TRBJ2-1
length: 14
V: TRBV6-5
D: TRBD2
DNA: TGTGCCAGCATCCCAGCGGGAGTTGTCAATGAGCAGTTCTTC
CDR3: CASIPAGVVNEQFF

size: .
J: TRBJ2-3
length: 14
V: TRBV6-5
D: .
DNA: TGTGCCAGCAAAAAAGCGGTCGGCACAGATACGCAGTATTTT
CDR3: CASKKAVGTDTQYF

size: .
J: TRBJ1-5
length: 16
V: TRBV15
D: .
DNA: TGTGCCACCAGCAGAGATGGCAGCGGTAGCAATCAGCCCCAGCATTTT
CDR3: CATSRDGSGSNQPQHF

size: .
J: TRBJ1-4
length: 15
V: TRBV11-2
D: .
DNA: TGTGCCAGCAGCTCCCAGACAGTTCTGGGGGAAAAACTGTTTTTT
CDR3: CASSSQTVLGEKLFF

size: once
J: TRBJ2-1
length: 17
V: TRBV10-3
D: TRBD2
DNA: TGTGCCATCAGTGAGTGGTCGGGACTAGCGCTCTACAATGAGCAGTTCTTC
CDR3: CAISEWSGLALYNEQFF

size: .
J: TRBJ2-2
length: 17
V: TRBV30
D: .
DNA: TGTGCCTGGAGTAGCAGGCCCTCCCCTGGGGCGGACGGGGAGCTGTTTTTT
CDR3: CAWSSRPSPGADGELFF

size: .
J: TRBJ2-1
length: 12
V: TRBV2
D: TRBD2
DNA: TGTGCCACCAGGCGATTGGCGGGAGGCAAGTTCTTC
CDR3: CATRRLAGGKFF

size: .
J: TRBJ1-1
length: 17
V: TRBV5-1
D: TRBD1
DNA: TGCGCCAGCAGCTTGGGGACAGGGACGGTTTTGAACACTGAAGCTTTCTTT
CDR3: CASSLGTGTVLNTEAFF

size: few
J: TRBJ2-7
length: 20
V: TRBV13
D: TRBD2
DNA: TGTGCCAGCAGCCCTCGGACAGCCCAGAGGGTGCGGGAGGGCCAATACGAGCAGTACTTC
CDR3: CASSPRTAQRVREGQYEQYF

size: .
J: TRBJ2-5
length: 12
V: TRBV29-1
D: .
DNA: TGCAGCGGCCAGACAGGACAAGAGACCCAGTACTTC
CDR3: CSGQTGQETQYF

size: .
J: TRBJ1-1
length: 18
V: TRBV19
D: TRBD1
DNA: TGTGCCAGTAGTATAGACACGGGACAGACAGGGAGGAACACTGAAGCTTTCTTT
CDR3: CASSIDTGQTGRNTEAFF

size: .
J: TRBJ2-7
length: 14
V: TRBV5-1
D: TRBD2
DNA: TGCGCCAGCAGCCCTGGGGGAGGGTCCTACGAGCAGTACTTC
CDR3: CASSPGGGSYEQYF

size: .
J: TRBJ2-1
length: 16
V: TRBV20-1
D: TRBD2
DNA: TGCAGTGCTAGTGAAACTAGCGGGAGACGGTCCGATGAGCAGTTCTTC
CDR3: CSASETSGRRSDEQFF

size: once
J: TRBJ1-6
length: 15
V: TRBV4-1
D: TRBD1
DNA: TGCGCCAGCAGCCCTCAGGGACAGGGAAATTCACCCCTCCACTTT
CDR3: CASSPQGQGNSPLHF

size: .
J: TRBJ2-3
length: 18
V: TRBV14
D: TRBD2
DNA: TGTGCCAGCAGCCAAGGAGGGCCTAGCGGGGGCTGGTGGGATACGCAGTATTTT
CDR3: CASSQGGPSGGWWDTQYF

size: once
J: TRBJ2-7
length: 15
V: TRBV2
D: .
DNA: TGTGCCAGCAGTGAACCTGGGAGCCAATTCTACGAGCAGTACTTC
CDR3: CASSEPGSQFYEQYF

size: .
J: TRBJ1-2
length: 16
V: TRBV4-1
D: TRBD1
DNA: TGCGCCAGCAGCCAAGATAAGGCGGGACAGATTTATGGCTACACCTTC
CDR3: CASSQDKAGQIYGYTF

size: few
J: TRBJ1-5
length: 14
V: TRBV7-2
D: TRBD1
DNA: TGTGCCAGCAGCTTACAGGGGGGTGCGCAGCCCCAGCATTTT
CDR3: CASSLQGGAQPQHF

size: .
J: TRBJ2-5
length: 15
V: TRBV3-1/TRBV3-2
D: TRBD1
DNA: TGTGCCAGCAGCCGGACAGGGGGCGCGGTGGAGACCCAGTACTTC
CDR3: CASSRTGGAVETQYF

size: .
J: TRBJ1-4
length: 12
V: TRBV5-1
D: .
DNA: TGCGCCAGCAGCCCTGCAGGTGAAAAACTGTTTTTT
CDR3: CASSPAGEKLFF